This T cell receptor (beta chain) was observed in a study of blood T cell repertoires in COVID-19. Overall study: The samples span acute and convalescent COVID-19 from the United States, Italy and Spain.

Trimming shortened V by 4 bases and J by 11 bases, and 26 bases separated the two germline ends. The CDR3 sequence is 16 residues long. Per the germline V gene, CDR1 is SGHNT and CDR2 is YENEEA. Repertoires were generated with immunoSEQ multiplex PCR, while TCRdb's copy carries only in-frame clones and drops some. The table shows nearly 250,000 clones, with 85% occurring only once. The sequence was obtained from a woman between 50 and 59 years old with acute COVID-19. The chain joins TRBV11-3 to TRBJ1-2; D is ambiguous. The source material was PBMCs or T cells enriched from blood (not recorded which). The CDR3 region has the DNA TGTGCCAGCAGCTCCATGAAGGGAGAAGGGTTTTTGCGGTACACCTTC. It specifies CASSSMKGEGFLRYTF.